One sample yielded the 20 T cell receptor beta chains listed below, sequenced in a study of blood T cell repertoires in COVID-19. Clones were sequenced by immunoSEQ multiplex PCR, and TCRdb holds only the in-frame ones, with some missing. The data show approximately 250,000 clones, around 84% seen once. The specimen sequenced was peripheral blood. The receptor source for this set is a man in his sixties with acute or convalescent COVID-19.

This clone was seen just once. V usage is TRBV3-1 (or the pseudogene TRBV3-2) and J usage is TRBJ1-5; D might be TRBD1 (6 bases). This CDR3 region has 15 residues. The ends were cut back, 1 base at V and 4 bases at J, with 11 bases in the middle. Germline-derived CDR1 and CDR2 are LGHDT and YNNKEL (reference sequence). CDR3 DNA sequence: TGTGCCAGCAGCCAAGGTTCACAGGGAAATCAGCCCCAGCATTTT. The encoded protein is CASSQGSQGNQPQHF.

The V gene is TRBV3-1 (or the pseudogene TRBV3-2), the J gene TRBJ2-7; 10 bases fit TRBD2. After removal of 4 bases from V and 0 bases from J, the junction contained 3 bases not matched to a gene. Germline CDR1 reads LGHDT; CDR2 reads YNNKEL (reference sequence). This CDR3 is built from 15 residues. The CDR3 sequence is CASSPSSGSSYEQYF. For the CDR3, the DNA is TGTGCCAGCAGCCCCTCTAGCGGGAGCTCCTACGAGCAGTACTTC.

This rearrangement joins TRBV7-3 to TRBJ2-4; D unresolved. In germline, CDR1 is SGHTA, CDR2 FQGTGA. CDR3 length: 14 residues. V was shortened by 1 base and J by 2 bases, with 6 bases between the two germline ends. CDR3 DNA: TGTGCCAGCAGCTTAAAAGCTTCCAAAAACATTCAGTACTTC. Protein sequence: CASSLKASKNIQYF.

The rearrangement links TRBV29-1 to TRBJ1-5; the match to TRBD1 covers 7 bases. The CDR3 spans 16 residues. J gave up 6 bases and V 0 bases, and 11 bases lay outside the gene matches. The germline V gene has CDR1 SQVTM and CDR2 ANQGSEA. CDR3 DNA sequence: TGCAGCGTTGAAGATCCAGACAGGGAGGCCGGTCAGCCCCAGCATTTT. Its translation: CSVEDPDREAGQPQHF.

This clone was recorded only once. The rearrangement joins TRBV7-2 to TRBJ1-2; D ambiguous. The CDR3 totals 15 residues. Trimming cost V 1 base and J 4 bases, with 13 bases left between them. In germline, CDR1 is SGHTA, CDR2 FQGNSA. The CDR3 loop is CASSLDLGGRYGYTF. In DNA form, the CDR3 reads TGTGCCAGCAGCTTAGATCTGGGAGGGCGCTATGGCTACACCTTC. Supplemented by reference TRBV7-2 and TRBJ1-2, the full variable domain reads GAGVSQSPSNKVTEKGKDVELRCDPISGHTALYWYRQSLGQGLEFLIYFQGNSAPDKSGLPSDRFSAERTGGSVSTLTIQRTQQEDSAVYLCASSLDLGGRYGYTFGSGTRLTVV.

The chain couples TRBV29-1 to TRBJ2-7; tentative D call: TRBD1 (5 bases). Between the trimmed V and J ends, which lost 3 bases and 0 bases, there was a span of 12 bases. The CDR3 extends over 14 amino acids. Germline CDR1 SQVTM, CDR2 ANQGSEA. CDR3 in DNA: TGCAGCGTTGACGACGGACACAGCTCCTACGAGCAGTACTTC. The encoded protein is CSVDDGHSSYEQYF.

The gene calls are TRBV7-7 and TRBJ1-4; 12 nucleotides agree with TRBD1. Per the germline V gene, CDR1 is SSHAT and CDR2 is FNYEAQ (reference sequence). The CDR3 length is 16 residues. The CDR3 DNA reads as TGTGCTAGGGGACAGGGGGCTTTGGAAACTAATGAAAAACTGTTTTTT. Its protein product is CARGQGALETNEKLFF. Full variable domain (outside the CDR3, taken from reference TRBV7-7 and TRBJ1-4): GAGVSQSPRYKVTKRGQDVTLRCDPISSHATLYWYQQALGQGPEFLTYFNYEAQPDKSGLPSDRFSAERPEGSISTLTIQRTEQRDSAMYRCARGQGALETNEKLFFGSGTQLSVL.

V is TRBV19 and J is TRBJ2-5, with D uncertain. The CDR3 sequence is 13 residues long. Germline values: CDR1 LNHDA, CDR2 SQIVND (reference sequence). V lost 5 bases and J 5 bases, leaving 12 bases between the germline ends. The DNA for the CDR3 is TGTGCCAGTAGTTGGAGAGCCACGGAGACCCAGTACTTC. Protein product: CASSWRATETQYF.

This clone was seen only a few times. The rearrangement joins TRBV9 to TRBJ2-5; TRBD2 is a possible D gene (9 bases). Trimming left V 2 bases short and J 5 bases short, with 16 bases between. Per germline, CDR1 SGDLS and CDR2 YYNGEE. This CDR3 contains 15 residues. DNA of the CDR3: TGTGCCAGCAGCGTTCAGGGGGCGGGAGGGGAGACCCAGTACTTC. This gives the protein CASSVQGAGGETQYF. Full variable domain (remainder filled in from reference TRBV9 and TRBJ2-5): DSGVTQTPKHLITATGQRVTLRCSPRSGDLSVYWYQQSLDQGLQFLIQYYNGEERAKGNILERFSAQQFPDLHSELNLSSLELGDSALYFCASSVQGAGGETQYFGPGTRLLVL.

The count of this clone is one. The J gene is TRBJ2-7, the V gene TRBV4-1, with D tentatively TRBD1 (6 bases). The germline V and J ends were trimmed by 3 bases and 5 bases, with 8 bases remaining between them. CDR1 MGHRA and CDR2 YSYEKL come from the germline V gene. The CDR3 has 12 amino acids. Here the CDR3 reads CASSQPGDEQYF. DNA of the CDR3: TGCGCCAGCAGCCAGCCAGGGGACGAGCAGTACTTC.

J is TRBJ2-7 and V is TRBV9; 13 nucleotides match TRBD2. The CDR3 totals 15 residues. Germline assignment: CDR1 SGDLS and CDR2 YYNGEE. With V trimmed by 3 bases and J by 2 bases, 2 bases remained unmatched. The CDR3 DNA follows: TGTGCCAGCAGCGCAGGGACTAGCGGGGCCTACGAGCAGTACTTC. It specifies CASSAGTSGAYEQYF.

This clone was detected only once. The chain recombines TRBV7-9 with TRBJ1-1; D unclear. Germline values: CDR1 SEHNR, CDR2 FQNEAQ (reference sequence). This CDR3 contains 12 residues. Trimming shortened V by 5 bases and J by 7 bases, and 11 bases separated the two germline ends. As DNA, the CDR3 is TGTGCCAGCAGCCCGGGTGGAATTGAAGCTTTCTTT. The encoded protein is CASSPGGIEAFF.

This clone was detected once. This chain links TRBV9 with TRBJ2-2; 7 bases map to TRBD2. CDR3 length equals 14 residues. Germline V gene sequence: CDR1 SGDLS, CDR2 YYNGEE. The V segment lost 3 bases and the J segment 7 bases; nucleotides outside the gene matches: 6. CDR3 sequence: CASSGRLAGGELFF. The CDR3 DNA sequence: TGTGCCAGCAGCGGTCGACTAGCCGGCGGGGAGCTGTTTTTT.

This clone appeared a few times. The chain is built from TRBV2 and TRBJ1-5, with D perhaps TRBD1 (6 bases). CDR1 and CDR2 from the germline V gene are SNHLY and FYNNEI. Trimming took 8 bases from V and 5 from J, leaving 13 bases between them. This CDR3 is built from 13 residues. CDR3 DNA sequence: TGTGCCAGCGGCCGGGACACAGATCAGCCCCAGCATTTT. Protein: CASGRDTDQPQHF. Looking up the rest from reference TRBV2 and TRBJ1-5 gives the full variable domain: EPEVTQTPSHQVTQMGQEVILRCVPISNHLYFYWYRQILGQKVEFLVSFYNNEISEKSEIFDDQFSVERPDGSNFTLKIRSTKLEDSAMYFCASGRDTDQPQHFGDGTRLSIL.

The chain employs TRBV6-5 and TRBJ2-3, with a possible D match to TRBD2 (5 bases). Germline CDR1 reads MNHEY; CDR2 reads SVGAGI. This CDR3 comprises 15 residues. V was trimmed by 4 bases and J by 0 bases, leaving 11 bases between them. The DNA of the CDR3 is TGTGCCAGCAGTTGGGAGCCCATTAGCACAGATACGCAGTATTTT. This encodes CASSWEPISTDTQYF.

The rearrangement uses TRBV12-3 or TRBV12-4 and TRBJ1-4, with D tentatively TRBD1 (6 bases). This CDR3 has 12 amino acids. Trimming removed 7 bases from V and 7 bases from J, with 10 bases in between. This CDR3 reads CASKQGSEKLFF. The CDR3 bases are TGTGCCAGCAAACAGGGAAGTGAAAAACTGTTTTTT.

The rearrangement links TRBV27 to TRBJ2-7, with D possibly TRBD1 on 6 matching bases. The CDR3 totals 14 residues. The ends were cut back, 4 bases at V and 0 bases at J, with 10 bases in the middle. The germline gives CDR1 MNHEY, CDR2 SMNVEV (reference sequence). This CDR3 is CASSYRESSYEQYF. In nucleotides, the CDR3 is TGTGCCAGCAGTTACAGGGAAAGCTCCTACGAGCAGTACTTC.

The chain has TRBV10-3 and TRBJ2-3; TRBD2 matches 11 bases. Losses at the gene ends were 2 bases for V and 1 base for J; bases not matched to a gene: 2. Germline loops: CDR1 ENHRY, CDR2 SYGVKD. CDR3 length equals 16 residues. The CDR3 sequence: CAISEPGLAGTDTQYF. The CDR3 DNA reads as TGTGCCATCAGTGAGCCGGGACTAGCGGGCACAGATACGCAGTATTTT.

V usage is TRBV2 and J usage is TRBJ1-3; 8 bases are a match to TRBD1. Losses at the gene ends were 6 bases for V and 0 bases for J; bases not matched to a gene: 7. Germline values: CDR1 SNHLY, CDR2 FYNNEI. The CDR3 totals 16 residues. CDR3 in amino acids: CASRGGTGFSGNTIYF. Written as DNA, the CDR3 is TGTGCCAGCAGGGGCGGGACAGGTTTCTCTGGAAACACCATATATTTT.

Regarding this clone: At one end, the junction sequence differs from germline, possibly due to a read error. The CDR3 here is CASSPLIFQGRSGDNVLTF. The CDR3, as DNA: TGTGCCAGCTCACCCTTAATATTTCAGGGCCGGTCTGGGGACAACGTCCTGACTTTC. V is TRBV18 and J is TRBJ2-6; D is perhaps TRBD1 (5 bases). CDR3 length: 19 amino acids. CDR1 and CDR2 (germline): KGHSH, LQKENI. The variable domain in full, completed from reference TRBV18 and TRBJ2-6, reads NAGVMQNPRHLVRRRGQEARLRCSPMKGHSHVYWYRQLPEEGLKFMVYLQKENIIDESGMPKERFSAEFPKEGPSILRIQQVVRGDSAAYFCASSPLIFQGRSGDNVLTFGAGSRLTVL.